Listed below are T cell receptor beta chains from one sample, sequenced in a study of cytotoxic CD8 clonotypes in ibrutinib-treated CLL. Clones were read by immunoSEQ multiplex PCR, and TCRdb kept only the in-frame ones, dropping some. This sample has some 200,000 clones, with 65% to 80% found just once. Specimen: PBMCs, collected after 12 months of ibrutinib treatment. The origin of the receptors is a human donor with chronic lymphocytic leukemia. Each CDR3 is given with its conserved first and last residue. Fields, in order: J gene, clone size, V gene, D gene, CDR3 DNA, CDR3 protein. The D gene is left open where the match is weak. Clone size is shown for a subset of rows, as once, few, many or a class of expanded clone.

TRBJ1-1 few TRBV25-1 TRBD1 TGTGCCAGCAGTGGGATCAACAGGGGATACACTGAAGCTTTCTTT CASSGINRGYTEAFF
TRBJ1-5 - TRBV11-2 TRBD1 TGTGCCAGCAGCTCAGACAGGGGGATCGTTCAGCCCCAGCATTTT CASSSDRGIVQPQHF
TRBJ1-2 many TRBV29-1 TRBD1 TGCAGCGATACCGGGACAGCTAACTATGGCTACACCTTC CSDTGTANYGYTF
TRBJ1-5 - TRBV30 - TGTGCCTGGACCCCGGGACCGGACCCCAATCAGCCCCAGCATTTT CAWTPGPDPNQPQHF
TRBJ1-6 once TRBV18 TRBD1 TGTGCCAGCTCAGGGACAGGGGGCGGTTCACCCCTCCACTTT CASSGTGGGSPLHF
TRBJ2-7 - TRBV11-2 TRBD2 TGTGCCAGTCGACTAGCGGGAGGTCACGAGCAGTACTTC CASRLAGGHEQYF
TRBJ2-7 - TRBV27 - TGTGCCAGCAGTTCGGGCAGTCCCTCCTACGAGCAGTACTTC CASSSGSPSYEQYF
TRBJ2-3 - TRBV7-2 - TGTGCCAGCAGCTTAGGAGACAAAACAGATACGCAGTATTTT CASSLGDKTDTQYF
TRBJ1-2 - TRBV7-9 - TGTGCCAGCAGCGAGGGGGTTAACTATGGCTACACCTTC CASSEGVNYGYTF
TRBJ1-2 few TRBV10-2 - TGCGCCAGCAGTGAACGGGGAAATTATGGCTACACCTTC CASSERGNYGYTF
TRBJ2-5 - TRBV2 - TGTGCCAGCAAACGGGAAGGAGGGGAGACCCAGTACTTC CASKREGGETQYF
TRBJ1-1 - TRBV6-1 - TGTGCCAGCAGACGGATGAACACTGAAGCTTTCTTT CASRRMNTEAFF
TRBJ1-6 few TRBV6-5 TRBD1 TGTGCCAGCAGCCGAGACAGGGGTGCTAATTCACCCCTCCACTTT CASSRDRGANSPLHF
TRBJ1-4 - TRBV29-1 - TGCAGCGTGCTCGGGGCAGGGAGTAATGAAAAACTGTTTTTT CSVLGAGSNEKLFF
TRBJ1-4 once TRBV7-9 - TGTGCCAGCAGCTTGGCGGGGGGTAATGAAAAACTGTTTTTT CASSLAGGNEKLFF
TRBJ2-1 - TRBV9 - TGTGCCAGCAGCGTAGATAGTGAGCAGTTCTTC CASSVDSEQFF
TRBJ2-3 few TRBV11-2 - TGTGCCAGCTTCGGTCAAGATACGCAGTATTTT CASFGQDTQYF
TRBJ1-1 - TRBV27 - TGTGCCAGCAGTTTATTGGGGCACACTGAAGCTTTCTTT CASSLLGHTEAFF
TRBJ1-3 once TRBV6-6 TRBD1 TGTGCCAGCAGGGGACAGGGGTCGGGTGGAAACACCATATATTTT CASRGQGSGGNTIYF
TRBJ1-1 - TRBV30 - TGTGCCTGGACGTGGGACGGAAACACTGAAGCTTTCTTT CAWTWDGNTEAFF
TRBJ1-1 - TRBV9 - TGTGCCAGCAGCGTAGGATGGAACACTGAAGCTTTCTTT CASSVGWNTEAFF
TRBJ2-1 - TRBV5-1 - TGCGCCAGCAGGGGGGCGGACTACAGATACAATGAGCAGTTCTTC CASRGADYRYNEQFF
TRBJ2-2 once TRBV12-2 - TGTGCAAGTCGCCCCCGGTGGGAGGGGACAGGGGTCGGGGAGCTGTTTTTT CASRPRWEGTGVGELFF
TRBJ2-1 - TRBV2 - TGTGCCAGCAGTGCCACTCCGGTCTACAATGAGCAGTTCTTC CASSATPVYNEQFF